The 19 T cell receptor beta chains presented below share a single source sample, sequenced in a study of human T cells and chemical hapten exposure. Within the library, unique molecular identifiers were attached to each individual cDNA molecule. MiXCR was run by TCRdb on the reads, yielding one entry per CDR3 protein. The profile shows fewer than 150,000 distinct CDR3 sequences, around 8.5% of them singletons. Whole blood that had not been fractionated was the source of extracted total RNA. Sequencing was carried out using whole blood. The receptors come from a human donor in good health. Some clones in this sample may be carry-over from other donors' samples.

This clonotype has a count of ten or more. V and J are TRBV20-1 and TRBJ2-3; D unclear. With 6 bases removed from V and 1 base from J, the gap between germline ends came to 17 bases. This CDR3 spans 15 amino acids. Germline assignment: CDR1 DFQATT and CDR2 SNEGSKA (reference sequence). The CDR3 reads CSARLKGAGTDTQYF. CDR3 nucleotide sequence: TGCAGTGCACGTCTGAAGGGCGCCGGCACAGATACGCAGTATTTT.

The gene calls are TRBV18 and TRBJ1-1; no reliable D call. The CDR3 contains 16 residues. V lost 0 bases, J lost 1 base, and 12 bases lay in between. Germline CDR1 and CDR2: KGHSH and LQKENI. CDR3 loop: CASSPPRSRTNTEAFF. DNA for the CDR3: TGTGCCAGCTCACCACCTAGGAGCAGGACGAACACTGAAGCTTTCTTT.

In this sample, this clonotype turned up many times. The chain employs TRBV19 and TRBJ1-5; no firm D call. This CDR3 is 14 amino acids long. The germline gives CDR1 LNHDA, CDR2 SQIVND (reference sequence). V shed 7 bases and J shed 3 bases, with 13 bases lying between them. The chain's CDR3 is CASILSASNQPQHF. CDR3 DNA sequence: TGTGCCAGTATCCTTTCGGCCTCCAATCAGCCCCAGCATTTT.

This clonotype was counted between two and nine times. This chain uses TRBV7-9 with TRBJ2-7; the match to TRBD2 covers 10 bases. This CDR3 spans 15 amino acids. After removal of 5 bases from V and 5 bases from J, the junction contained 9 bases not matched to a gene. Germline CDR1 is SEHNR and CDR2 is FQNEAQ (reference sequence). The CDR3: CASSLRSGRNDEQYF. The CDR3 region has the DNA TGTGCCAGCAGCCTCCGTAGCGGGAGGAACGACGAGCAGTACTTC.

The table lists this clonotype with many counts. CDR3 sequence reads: CASSRQRQETQYF. In DNA form, the CDR3 reads TGCGCCAGCAGCCGGCAGCGCCAAGAGACCCAGTACTTC. The rearrangement links TRBV4-3 to TRBJ2-5; unclear D gene. This CDR3 spans 13 amino acids. V lost 4 bases and J 1 base, leaving 7 bases between the germline ends. CDR1 LGHNA and CDR2 YSLEER come from the germline V gene.

CDR3 DNA: TGCGCCAGCAGCCCGATGGAGACATGGCACTACGAGCAGTACTTC. Protein product: CASSPMETWHYEQYF. The chain carries TRBV4-1 and TRBJ2-7; D unresolved. V dropped 4 bases and J dropped 3 bases, with 16 bases sitting between them. Germline CDR1 reads MGHRA; CDR2 reads YSYEKL. CDR3 size: 15 residues.

The J gene is TRBJ2-1, the V gene TRBV20-1; D perhaps matches TRBD2 (5 bases). The CDR3 runs 12 residues. Germline-derived CDR1 and CDR2 are DFQATT and SNEGSKA (reference sequence). V was trimmed by 3 bases and J by 7 bases, leaving 10 bases between them. Here the CDR3 reads CSASPEGNEQFF. DNA for the CDR3: TGCAGTGCTAGCCCCGAGGGAAATGAGCAGTTCTTC.

The table lists this clonotype with many counts. The CDR3 sequence is CASSYRASGNNEQFF. In nucleotides, the CDR3 is TGTGCCAGCAGTTACCGGGCTAGCGGGAACAATGAGCAGTTCTTC. This chain links TRBV6-5 with TRBJ2-1; TRBD2 agrees at 9 bases. CDR1 and CDR2 (germline): MNHEY, SVGAGI. There are 15 residues in the CDR3. The V segment lost 2 bases and the J segment 5 bases; nucleotides outside the gene matches: 4.

At least ten counts were recorded for this clonotype. The chain links TRBV19 to TRBJ1-2, with a weak D call TRBD1 (5 bases). Germline-derived CDR1 and CDR2 are LNHDA and SQIVND (reference sequence). V lost 7 bases, J lost 8 bases, and 23 bases lay in between. The CDR3 totals 15 residues. The CDR3 DNA reads TGTGCCAGTAACCATCCGGGACCGCGAGGGCAAGGCTACACCTTC. It codes for CASNHPGPRGQGYTF.

This chain's CDR3 is CASMTGAGSGANVLTF. The CDR3 bases are TGTGCCAGCATGACAGGGGCCGGTTCGGGGGCCAACGTCCTGACTTTC. V is TRBV6-1 and J is TRBJ2-6; 8 positions agree with TRBD1. CDR3 length: 16 residues. The junction had 9 bases not matched to a gene; V was cut back by 7 bases and J by 4 bases. Germline V gene lookup returns CDR1 MNHNS and CDR2 SASEGT.

This clonotype appeared many times. The chain joins TRBV5-1 to TRBJ2-2; D unclear. Germline-derived CDR1 and CDR2 are SGHRS and YFSETQ. V lost 0 bases and J 1 base, leaving 10 bases between the germline ends. The CDR3 totals 16 residues. CDR3 residues: CASSLAQVLNTGELFF. The CDR3 DNA is TGCGCCAGCAGCTTGGCCCAGGTGCTGAACACCGGGGAGCTGTTTTTT.

Details on this clonotype: Since a much larger clone is just one base distant, this may be a read error. The rearrangement joins TRBV19 to TRBJ2-7; 8 bases line up with TRBD2. This CDR3 has 15 residues. In germline, CDR1 is LNHDA, CDR2 SQIVND (reference sequence). CDR3 loop: CASSIFAGGTYGQYF. The CDR3 nucleotides read TGTGCCAGTAGTATTTTTGCGGGAGGCACCTACGGGCAGTACTTC.

In its sample, this clonotype was seen many times. The chain carries TRBV7-9 and TRBJ1-1, with D possibly matching TRBD1 (5 bases). Germline CDR1 reads SEHNR; CDR2 reads FQNEAQ (reference sequence). The CDR3 spans 15 residues. Trimming shortened V by 3 bases and J by 6 bases, and 17 bases separated the two germline ends. This CDR3 is CASSLAGEGQPEAFF. The CDR3 region has the DNA TGTGCCAGCAGCTTGGCCGGGGAGGGGCAACCTGAAGCTTTCTTT.

The chain is built from TRBV19 and TRBJ2-2, with 12 bases fitting TRBD2. Trimming removed 5 bases from V and 4 bases from J; junction bases left unmatched: 5. Germline CDR1 is LNHDA and CDR2 is SQIVND (reference sequence). This CDR3 has 16 amino acids. In DNA, the CDR3 is TGTGCCAGTAGTTTCCCTAGCGGGAGGGGCACCGGGGAGCTGTTTTTT. Translation gives CASSFPSGRGTGELFF.

This chain uses TRBV28 with TRBJ1-1; 8 bases line up with TRBD1. The germline gives CDR1 MDHEN, CDR2 SYDVKM. The CDR3 is made up of 14 amino acids. V lost 8 bases, J lost 0 bases, and 5 bases stayed unmatched. The chain's CDR3 is CASPDRVMNTEAFF. CDR3 coding DNA: TGTGCCAGCCCGGACAGGGTCATGAACACTGAAGCTTTCTTT.

In this sample, this clonotype turned up a few times. J is TRBJ2-3 and V is TRBV5-1; 9 bases agree with TRBD1. The V and J ends lost 4 bases and 3 bases, in that order; junction bases with no gene match: 6. Germline V gene sequence: CDR1 SGHRS, CDR2 YFSETQ. The CDR3 extends over 15 amino acids. The CDR3 protein is CASSRDREGTDTQYF. Written as DNA, the CDR3 is TGCGCCAGCAGCCGGGACAGGGAAGGTACAGATACGCAGTATTTT.

V is TRBV20-1 and J is TRBJ1-3; perhaps TRBD1 as D (5 bases). Between the trimmed V and J ends, which lost 1 base and 3 bases, there was a span of 10 bases. This CDR3 has 14 residues. CDR1 is DFQATT and CDR2 is SNEGSKA in the germline V gene (reference sequence). The CDR3 coding sequence is TGCAGTGCTAGAGCGGGAGGGGTTGGAAACACCATATATTTT. Amino acid sequence: CSARAGGVGNTIYF.

There are a few counts of this clonotype. V is TRBV6-5 and J is TRBJ1-2; 7 positions agree with TRBD1. This CDR3 has 14 amino acids. Germline values: CDR1 MNHEY, CDR2 SVGAGI. J lost 5 bases, V lost 7 bases, and 10 bases had no gene match. As DNA, the CDR3 is TGTGCCAGCACCAGGGGGGAGGGGGCTTATGGCTACACCTTC. Its protein product is CASTRGEGAYGYTF.

This clonotype was counted ten times or more. The chain joins TRBV3-1 to TRBJ2-3; 12 positions match TRBD2. Trimming cost V 3 bases and J 4 bases; bases outside gene matches: 2. Germline V gene data show CDR1 as LGHDT and CDR2 as YNNKEL (reference sequence). CDR3 length equals 15 residues. CDR3 sequence (DNA): TGTGCCAGCAGCCAGACTAGCGGGAGCGCAGATACGCAGTATTTT. This encodes CASSQTSGSADTQYF.